This TCR beta chain was recovered during a study of blood T cell repertoires in COVID-19. Cohorts were assigned according to the clinical history that participants reported. Generated by immunoSEQ multiplex PCR, the TCRdb table keeps only in-frame clones and is missing some. Seen here are hundreds of thousands of clones, roughly 86% observed once, and the top ten hold approximately 9%. The CDR3 spans 15 residues. J gave up 4 bases and V 3 bases, and 6 bases lay outside the gene matches. CDR1 SEHNR and CDR2 FQNEAQ come from the germline V gene (reference sequence). Source material: PBMCs or T cells enriched from blood (not recorded which). The V call is TRBV7-9, the J call TRBJ2-3; TRBD1 matches 8 bases. The origin of this receptor is a woman aged 18-35 years who had recovered from COVID-19. CDR3: CASSFGQGLADTQYF. In DNA form, the CDR3 reads TGTGCCAGCAGCTTTGGACAGGGTCTAGCAGATACGCAGTATTTT.